This T cell receptor beta chain derives from a study of type 1 and type 2 diabetes patients. Turning to the study itself: Across the study, 15 million to 20 million paired-end reads were produced.

V shed 1 base, J shed 4 bases, and the junction held 2 bases outside the gene matches. This CDR3 has 14 amino acids. Germline V gives CDR1 SGHVS, CDR2 FQNEAQ. Study-wide results and limits: Groups were not age- or gender-matched, which may bias interpretation.

PCR was run on genomic DNA. A primer set of 30 forward and 13 reverse primers amplified the CDR3. One entry per CDR3 protein, called by TCRdb with MiXCR from the multiplex PCR reads. Among fewer than 300,000 distinct CDR3 sequences listed, more than 40% were seen once. With regard to this clonotype: Antigen unknown.

Material: peripheral blood mononuclear cells (PBMCs). This clonotype originated in a young man with type 2 diabetes. The J gene is TRBJ1-2, the V gene TRBV7-8; TRBD1 aligns across 8 bases. The CDR3 DNA follows: TGTGCCAGCAGCTTAGGAGGACAGGGCTATGGCTACACCTTC. This codes for CASSLGGQGYGYTF.